The clone carrying this T cell receptor beta chain was detected once. The antigen remains undetermined. The data derive from a study of long-term antiretroviral therapy in people with HIV. Findings of the study overall: Although diversity increased after ART, it remained lower than in transplant donor controls.

Per individual, the PBMC samples numbered at least one pre-ART and at least two post-ART. Specimens carried about 0.9-11 million cryopreserved PBMC before DNA extraction. With survey level as its setting, the immunoSEQ assay was v3.0. What sequencing targeted per sample was about 35,000-50,000 T-cell genomes. The repertoire was sequenced with immunoSEQ multiplex PCR; TCRdb's copy has only in-frame clones and lacks some. The top ten hold 10% to 15% of the sample, which has around 29,000 clones, about 85% seen once. The CDR3 totals 13 residues. V shed 4 bases and J shed 1 base, with 8 bases lying between them. The germline V gene encodes CDR1 MGHRA and CDR2 YSYEKL.

The chain joins TRBV4-1 to TRBJ2-7; no clear D gene. The sequence came from a man between 18 and 35 years old with HIV. The sequences come from unsorted PBMCs, collected 1.1 years after starting antiretroviral therapy. CDR3 region: CASSPRLSYEQYF. As DNA, the CDR3 is TGCGCCAGCAGCCCACGCCTATCCTACGAGCAGTACTTC.